Listed here are 21 T cell receptor beta chains from one sample, sequenced in a study of T-cell reconstitution after alpha-beta-depleted transplantation in children. Construction of the TCRbeta library involved unique molecular identifiers. A single record per CDR3 protein comes from TCRdb applying MiXCR to the PCR reads. Among about 440,000 distinct CDR3 sequences, 43% were seen once, and the ten largest hold 27%. The sequenced sample was PBMCs, obtained before TCRalphabeta/CD19-depleted stem cell transplant. The receptors were sampled from a girl aged 2-15 years with aplastic anemia, due to receive a stem cell transplant.

This clonotype was counted between two and nine times. The junction does not match germline at one end; this may be a read error. V is TRBV20-1 and J is TRBJ2-1; TRBD1 matches at 8 bases. The CDR3 is 17 amino acids. In germline, CDR1 is DFQATT, CDR2 SNEGSKA (reference sequence). CDR3 amino acids: CCARRDQGATRRGEQFF. The CDR3 coding sequence is TGCTGTGCTAGACGTGATCAGGGGGCGACCCGACGAGGTGAGCAGTTCTTC.

As DNA, the CDR3 is TGTGCCAGCAGCCCCGACAGGGGGCAGGCCTACGAGCAGTACTTC. As protein: CASSPDRGQAYEQYF. The V and J genes are TRBV7-8 and TRBJ2-7, with TRBD1 identical over 10 bases. Germline V gene lookup returns CDR1 SGHVS and CDR2 FQNEAQ. V shed 5 bases, J shed 2 bases, and the junction held 6 bases outside the gene matches. The CDR3 contains 15 residues.

J is TRBJ2-7 and V is TRBV5-1; TRBD2 matches 8 bases. With V trimmed by 1 base and J by 4 bases, 7 bases remained unmatched. The CDR3 extends over 15 amino acids. From germline, CDR1 is SGHRS and CDR2 YFSETQ. The CDR3 loop is CASSLRREAGYEQYF. In DNA form, the CDR3 reads TGCGCCAGCAGCTTGCGGCGGGAGGCCGGATACGAGCAGTACTTC.

The chain has TRBV11-1 and TRBJ1-2, with D possibly being TRBD1 (6 bases). V shed 4 bases and J shed 6 bases, with 21 bases lying between them. The CDR3 spans 16 residues. Germline CDR1 and CDR2: SGHAT and FQDESV (reference sequence). CDR3 sequence (DNA): TGTGCCAGCAGCTCTCAGGGGTTAGAAGCTTTCGATGGCTACACCTTC. Translated, it gives CASSSQGLEAFDGYTF.

Many counts were recorded for this clonotype. The chain joins TRBV20-1 to TRBJ1-5, with D possibly TRBD1 on 5 matching bases. Germline values: CDR1 DFQATT, CDR2 SNEGSKA (reference sequence). CDR3 length: 14 residues. V gave up 3 bases and J gave up 4 bases, with 13 bases separating them. CDR3 coding DNA: TGCAGTGCTAGTGGACTTCAGGGTAATCAGCCCCAGCATTTT. As protein: CSASGLQGNQPQHF.

The chain links TRBV6-5 to TRBJ2-7; tentative D call: TRBD2 (5 bases). This CDR3 has 16 amino acids. V dropped 0 bases and J dropped 2 bases, with 14 bases sitting between them. Germline V gives CDR1 MNHEY, CDR2 SVGAGI. The CDR3 spells CASSYSSQSGTYEQYF. In nucleotides, the CDR3 is TGTGCCAGCAGTTACTCGAGTCAATCGGGAACCTACGAGCAGTACTTC.

This clonotype was counted a single time. This may be a read error: a much more frequent sequence differs by one nucleotide. This chain joins TRBV4-1 and TRBJ2-3; D is possibly TRBD2 (5 bases). This CDR3 region has 13 residues. Germline V lookup: CDR1 MGHRA, CDR2 YSYEKL. The CDR3 here is CSSSQGLTDTQYF. The CDR3 region has the DNA TGCTCCAGCAGCCAAGGACTCACAGATACGCAGTATTTT.

This clonotype was detected only a few times. This chain uses TRBV27 with TRBJ1-1; D ambiguous. The CDR3 sequence is 12 residues long. CDR1 and CDR2 from the germline V gene are MNHEY and SMNVEV (reference sequence). Between the trimmed V and J ends, which lost 6 bases and 1 base, there was a span of 6 bases. The CDR3 DNA follows: TGTGCCAGCAGGCGACAGAACACTGAAGCTTTCTTT. The encoded protein is CASRRQNTEAFF.

The chain couples TRBV12-3 or TRBV12-4 to TRBJ2-2; 9 nucleotides agree with TRBD2. The ends lost 5 bases at V and 1 base at J; junction bases unmatched: 2. There are 15 residues in the CDR3. This chain's CDR3 is CASSQTSGNTGELFF. In DNA, the CDR3 is TGTGCCAGCAGTCAGACTAGCGGGAACACCGGGGAGCTGTTTTTT.

This clonotype was observed a handful of times. The rearrangement uses TRBV28 and TRBJ2-3; 7 bases are shared with TRBD1. The trim removed 1 base at V and 0 bases at J, leaving 10 bases unmatched. CDR1 MDHEN and CDR2 SYDVKM come from the germline V gene. CDR3 size: 18 residues. CDR3: CASSLYPARDRSTDTQYF. In nucleotides, the CDR3 is TGTGCCAGCAGTTTATATCCGGCGAGGGACAGAAGCACAGATACGCAGTATTTT.

This clonotype has more than one count but fewer than ten. This rearrangement joins TRBV6-1 to TRBJ2-3; possibly TRBD1 for D (7 bases). V dropped 5 bases and J dropped 0 bases, with 12 bases sitting between them. This CDR3 has 15 amino acids. CDR1 and CDR2 (germline): MNHNS, SASEGT. Here the CDR3 reads CASSLTGTSTDTQYF. CDR3 bases: TGTGCCAGCAGTCTGACAGGGACTAGCACAGATACGCAGTATTTT.

The V call is TRBV4-2, the J call TRBJ2-3; 8 bases agree with TRBD2. This CDR3 contains 16 residues. V shed 0 bases, J shed 1 base, and the junction held 3 bases outside the gene matches. CDR1 is LGHNA, CDR2 YNFKEQ, per germline. CDR3 loop: CASSQETAGGTDTQYF. CDR3 coding DNA: TGTGCCAGCAGCCAAGAAACAGCGGGGGGCACAGATACGCAGTATTTT.

The chain links TRBV20-1 to TRBJ2-1; D perhaps matches TRBD2 (6 bases). This CDR3 is built from 15 residues. From germline, CDR1 is DFQATT and CDR2 SNEGSKA (reference sequence). V was clipped by 6 bases and J by 4 bases, with 19 bases between them. CDR3 nucleotide sequence: TGCAGTGCCCTTTCTTTGCGGGGCCAATACAATGAGCAGTTCTTC. Its translation: CSALSLRGQYNEQFF.

This clonotype was counted many times. The chain carries TRBV5-6 and TRBJ2-4; D may be TRBD2 (6 bases). The length of the CDR3 is 14 residues. CDR1 and CDR2 from the germline V gene are SGHDT and YYEEEE. V was shortened by 3 bases and J by 0 bases, with 7 bases between the two germline ends. CDR3 region: CASSWRGAKNIQYF. The CDR3 DNA reads TGTGCCAGCAGCTGGAGGGGAGCCAAAAACATTCAGTACTTC.

This clonotype was found many times. The genes are TRBV4-3 and TRBJ2-4; the D is unclear. Germline V gene lookup returns CDR1 LGHNA and CDR2 YSLEER. With 4 bases removed from V and 1 base from J, the gap between germline ends came to 8 bases. CDR3 length: 14 residues. The CDR3 loop reads CASSPEGAKNIQYF. In nucleotides, the CDR3 is TGCGCCAGCAGCCCTGAAGGGGCCAAAAACATTCAGTACTTC.

The chain couples TRBV5-1 to TRBJ2-7; perhaps TRBD2 as D (5 bases). The V and J ends lost 2 bases and 6 bases respectively, with 9 bases between them. CDR1 SGHRS and CDR2 YFSETQ come from the germline V gene. The CDR3 length is 12 residues. CDR3 in DNA: TGCGCCAGCAGCTTTTCCGGGGTCGAGCAGTACTTC. It yields the protein CASSFSGVEQYF.

V usage is TRBV6-1 and J usage is TRBJ1-1; D is ambiguous. The V and J ends lost 6 bases and 8 bases respectively, with 16 bases between them. Germline V CDR1 and CDR2: MNHNS, SASEGT. CDR3 length: 13 residues. Written as DNA, the CDR3 is TGTGCCAGCAGGCGGTCCTCGACCGGAGAAGCTTTCTTT. The encoded protein is CASRRSSTGEAFF.

In nucleotides, the CDR3 is TGCAGCGTTGAAATGCCGGGGTGGTATGAGCAGTTCTTC. Residues: CSVEMPGWYEQFF. J is TRBJ2-1 and V is TRBV29-1; weak D call: TRBD2 (5 bases). This CDR3 has 13 residues. V gave up 2 bases and J gave up 8 bases, with 13 bases separating them. Germline CDR1 reads SQVTM; CDR2 reads ANQGSEA.

This clonotype came up many times. V gene TRBV10-3 combines with J gene TRBJ2-1; D unclear. Germline values: CDR1 ENHRY, CDR2 SYGVKD. This CDR3 is 13 amino acids long. Trimming cost V 0 bases and J 3 bases, with 3 bases left between them. The CDR3 nucleotides read TGTGCCATCAGTGAGTCGAACTACAATGAGCAGTTCTTC. Translated, it gives CAISESNYNEQFF.

This clonotype was observed many times. The CDR3: CSVVRQGPNEKLFF. In nucleotides, the CDR3 is TGCAGCGTTGTTCGACAGGGGCCGAATGAAAAACTGTTTTTT. The rearrangement joins TRBV29-1 to TRBJ1-4; 8 positions agree with TRBD1. CDR3 length equals 14 residues. J was trimmed by 5 bases and V by 4 bases; bases with no gene match: 6. Germline CDR1 is SQVTM and CDR2 is ANQGSEA.

In the case of this clonotype: A much larger clone is a single base away; this may be a read error. The genes are TRBV5-1 and TRBJ1-2; D remains unclear. CDR3 length: 12 amino acids. Looked up from germline, CDR1 is SGHRS and CDR2 is YFSETQ. The CDR3 nucleotides are TGCGCCAGCAGCTTGGGGCTCTATGGCGACACCTTC. This encodes CASSLGLYGDTF.